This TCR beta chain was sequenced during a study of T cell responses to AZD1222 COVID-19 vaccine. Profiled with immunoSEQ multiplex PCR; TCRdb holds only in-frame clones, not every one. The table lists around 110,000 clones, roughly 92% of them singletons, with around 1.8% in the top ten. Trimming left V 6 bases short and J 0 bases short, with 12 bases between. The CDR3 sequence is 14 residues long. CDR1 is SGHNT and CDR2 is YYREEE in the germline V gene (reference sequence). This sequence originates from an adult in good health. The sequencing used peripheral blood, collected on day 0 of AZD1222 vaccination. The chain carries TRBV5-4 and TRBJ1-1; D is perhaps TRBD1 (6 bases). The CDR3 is CASTRRQVNTEAFF. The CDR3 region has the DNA TGTGCCAGCACTAGGAGACAGGTGAACACTGAAGCTTTCTTT.